A selection of T cell receptor beta chains follows, all from one sample in a study of cytomegalovirus exposure and HLA in healthy donors. Clones were read by immunoSEQ multiplex PCR, and TCRdb kept only the in-frame ones, dropping some. This sample's clone table lists approximately 110,000 clones. Sequencing was done on a sample of PBMCs. The receptors shown here come from a man aged 50 to 59 in good health and CMV-seronegative. Each CDR3 is given with its conserved first and last residue. Fields, in order: D gene, clone size, V gene, J gene, CDR3 DNA, CDR3 protein. D genes are given only for firm matches. Part of the rows lack a size; the others show once, few, many or a class for expanded clones.

TRBD1	-	TRBV6-5	TRBJ1-2	TGTGCCAGCAGTATCGACAGGGGAGTCGCTTTTGGCTACACCTTC	CASSIDRGVAFGYTF
-	-	TRBV7-2	TRBJ1-2	TGTGCCAGCAGCCGAATAGCGGGGCAGCATGGCTACACCTTC	CASSRIAGQHGYTF
-	-	TRBV5-1	TRBJ2-2	TGCGCCAGCAGCTTGGCCAACGGCGGCGGGGAGCTGTTTTTT	CASSLANGGGELFF
TRBD2	-	TRBV19	TRBJ2-5	TGTGCCAGTAGTGTTAGCGGGGTGGAGACCCAGTACTTC	CASSVSGVETQYF
TRBD2	-	TRBV4-1	TRBJ2-3	TGCGCCAGCAGCCACGCGGGGGTAGGGTTAGGCACAGATACGCAGTATTTT	CASSHAGVGLGTDTQYF
-	-	TRBV4-3	TRBJ2-1	TGCGCCAGCAGCCAAGATACGGGGGTATGGGATGAGCAGTTCTTC	CASSQDTGVWDEQFF
-	-	TRBV19	TRBJ2-1	TGTGCCAGTAGTATGGGAGGGGGGCCGGGTAACAATGAGCAGTTCTTC	CASSMGGGPGNNEQFF
TRBD1	-	TRBV2	TRBJ1-5	TGTGCCAGCAGTGAACGACAGGGTAACGATCAGCCCCAGCATTTT	CASSERQGNDQPQHF
TRBD1	-	TRBV4-3	TRBJ1-1	TGCGCCAGTAATTCTTACAGGGGGAAGACGAACACTGAAGCTTTCTTT	CASNSYRGKTNTEAFF
-	-	TRBV27	TRBJ2-7	TGTGCCAGCAGGCGGGACAGACTTTCCTACGAGCAGTACTTC	CASRRDRLSYEQYF
TRBD2	-	TRBV4-3	TRBJ2-7	TGCGCCAGCAGCCAAGATCTCCTAGCGGGGTCCTACGAGCAGTACTTC	CASSQDLLAGSYEQYF
-	-	TRBV5-5	TRBJ2-6	TGTGCCAGCAAAACGGGACAAGGCCTATCTGGGGCCAACGTCCTGACTTTC	CASKTGQGLSGANVLTF
TRBD1	-	TRBV29-1	TRBJ2-5	TGCAGCGTTGCAAGGGACAGGGGGACCGGAAAGACCCAGTACTTC	CSVARDRGTGKTQYF
TRBD1	-	TRBV5-8	TRBJ2-3	TGTGCCAGCAGCCAGAGACAGGGGGCGGTAGATACGCAGTATTTT	CASSQRQGAVDTQYF
-	-	TRBV7-2	TRBJ1-2	TGTGCCAGCAGGCCGGGATTTGCTAACTATGGCTACACCTTC	CASRPGFANYGYTF
-	-	TRBV7-9	TRBJ1-1	TGTGCCAGCAGCTTGGGAGGTCGTGCTGAAGCTTTCTTT	CASSLGGRAEAFF
-	-	TRBV5-6	TRBJ1-5	TGTGCCAGCAGCTTGGCCGGAGGGGGCAATCAGCCCCAGCATTTT	CASSLAGGGNQPQHF
-	-	TRBV19	TRBJ1-6	TGTGCCTCTCGGGGGGCCGTCTTCTATAATTCACCCCTCCACTTT	CASRGAVFYNSPLHF
TRBD1	-	TRBV6-5	TRBJ2-7	TGTGCCAGCAAACTCCTCGGGACAGGGGACTACGAGCAGTACTTC	CASKLLGTGDYEQYF
-	-	TRBV6-5	TRBJ1-1	TGTGCCAGCAGTTACGGGCAGAACACTGAAGCTTTCTTT	CASSYGQNTEAFF
-	-	TRBV19	TRBJ1-3	TGTGCCAGTAGTATAGATCTAGCAGGCTCTGGAAACACCATATATTTT	CASSIDLAGSGNTIYF
-	-	TRBV6-6	TRBJ2-2	TGTGCCAGCAGTTACGTAGAGGCAGGGGAGCTGTTTTTT	CASSYVEAGELFF
TRBD1	-	TRBV9	TRBJ1-2	TGTGCCAGCAGCGACCTGACAGGGTATGGCTACACCTTC	CASSDLTGYGYTF
TRBD2	-	TRBV4-1	TRBJ2-5	TGCGCCAGCAGCTACGAGCGCGGGGGGGTTTCGGAGACCCAGTACTTC	CASSYERGGVSETQYF
TRBD1	-	TRBV6-5	TRBJ1-5	TGTGCCAGCAGCCGACAGGGTAATCAGCCCCAGCATTTT	CASSRQGNQPQHF
-	-	TRBV19	TRBJ2-1	TGTGCCAGTAGTATCGACAGGAGCCCCTACAATGAGCAGTTCTTC	CASSIDRSPYNEQFF
TRBD1	-	TRBV19	TRBJ2-7	TGTGCCAGTAGTTATGACAGGGGCGAGCAGTACTTC	CASSYDRGEQYF
-	-	TRBV4-3	TRBJ2-7	TGCGCCAGCAGCCGAGAGACTGCTGCCTACGAGCAGTACTTC	CASSRETAAYEQYF
-	-	TRBV2	TRBJ1-5	TGTGCCAGCAGAGCAGGATTCAATCAGCCCCAGCATTTT	CASRAGFNQPQHF
-	medium-sized	TRBV5-8	TRBJ1-1	TGTGCCAGCCTAGCCCCGGGCGGGGAAGCTTTCTTT	CASLAPGGEAFF
TRBD1	-	TRBV19	TRBJ2-3	TGTGCCAGTCGGACAGGGCGGACAGATACGCAGTATTTT	CASRTGRTDTQYF
-	-	TRBV7-2	TRBJ1-2	TGTGCCTGCTCCCCGGGCCAGACTAGCTATGGCTACACCTTC	CACSPGQTSYGYTF
TRBD2	-	TRBV7-2	TRBJ2-1	TGTGCCAGCAGCGACCCACTAGCGGGAGTTATCCGTGAGCAGTTCTTC	CASSDPLAGVIREQFF
TRBD1	-	TRBV7-2	TRBJ2-5	TGTGCCAGCAGCTTAGTGGCTACAGGGGGCGAGACCCAGTACTTC	CASSLVATGGETQYF
TRBD2	-	TRBV5-1	TRBJ2-2	TGCGCCAGCAGCTTGCGCCTAGCGGCAAACACCGGGGAGCTGTTTTTT	CASSLRLAANTGELFF
-	-	TRBV6-5	TRBJ2-7	TGTGCCTGCCGCCGGGGGTTCAGCTCCTACGAGCAGTACTTC	CACRRGFSSYEQYF
-	-	TRBV6-1	TRBJ2-7	TGTGCCAGCAGTGTCCGTACTAGCCGGTTTAACGACGAGCAGTACTTC	CASSVRTSRFNDEQYF
-	-	TRBV5-4	TRBJ2-5	TGTGCCAGCAGCCCTACGGGGTGGGAGACCCAGTACTTC	CASSPTGWETQYF
-	-	TRBV15	TRBJ2-2	TGTGCCACCAGCTTAGGAGCCGGGGAGCTGTTTTTT	CATSLGAGELFF
-	-	TRBV14	TRBJ2-5	TGTGCCAGCAGCCAAGCTACGGTTGCGGCCCAGTACTTC	CASSQATVAAQYF
TRBD1	-	TRBV29-1	TRBJ1-1	TGCAGCGTTGTCAGGGGGCTGGGGACTGAAGCTTTCTTT	CSVVRGLGTEAFF
TRBD1	-	TRBV6-6	TRBJ2-7	TGTGCCAGCAGCCTGGGACAGTCACCCTACTACGAGCAGTACTTC	CASSLGQSPYYEQYF
TRBD2	-	TRBV2	TRBJ2-1	TGTGCCAGCAGTGAACTAGCGGAACGGATCAATGAGCAGTTCTTC	CASSELAERINEQFF
-	-	TRBV7-3	TRBJ2-7	TGTGCCAGCAGCTTAGGTCCAGGGTACAACGAGCAGTACTTC	CASSLGPGYNEQYF
-	-	TRBV2	TRBJ2-1	TGTGCCAGCGAGGAGAATGTGCCCTACAATGAGCAGTTCTTC	CASEENVPYNEQFF
TRBD1	-	TRBV11-3	TRBJ1-1	TGTGCCAGCAGCCCCTGGACAGGAGGGATAAACACTGAAGCTTTCTTT	CASSPWTGGINTEAFF
-	-	TRBV2	TRBJ2-1	TGTGCCAGCACCCCCATTCTCGGGGCTAGCGGGACAGGTGAGCAGTTCTTC	CASTPILGASGTGEQFF
-	-	TRBV7-9	TRBJ2-7	TGTGCCAGCAGCCCGCTAGGATACGGACAGTACTTC	CASSPLGYGQYF
TRBD2	-	TRBV7-2	TRBJ2-1	TGTGCCAGCAGCCTAAGGACTAGCACCAACAATGAGCAGTTCTTC	CASSLRTSTNNEQFF
-	-	TRBV28	TRBJ2-2	TGTGCCAGCAGGTTGGAGTTCACCGGGGAGCTGTTTTTT	CASRLEFTGELFF
-	-	TRBV6-6	TRBJ1-1	TGTGCCAGCTCTGTGACACCCATGAACACTGAAGCTTTCTTT	CASSVTPMNTEAFF
-	-	TRBV14	TRBJ2-7	TGTGCCAGCAGCCACCTCCAGGGCAGGTTGGGTAACTACGAGCAGTACTTC	CASSHLQGRLGNYEQYF
TRBD1	-	TRBV11-2	TRBJ2-5	TGTGCCAGCAGCACCCGGACAGGGTACAGGGAGACCCAGTACTTC	CASSTRTGYRETQYF
-	-	TRBV7-9	TRBJ1-1	TGTGCCAGCACCTCGGGTGAGTGGAACACTGAAGCTTTCTTT	CASTSGEWNTEAFF
-	-	TRBV19	TRBJ1-2	TGTGCCAGTAGAAACACAGGGCACCCCTATGGCTACACCTTC	CASRNTGHPYGYTF
TRBD1	-	TRBV18	TRBJ2-1	TGTGCCAGCTCAAAATACCGGGCAGGGGGCCCCTACAATGAGCAGTTCTTC	CASSKYRAGGPYNEQFF
TRBD2	-	TRBV7-8	TRBJ2-1	TGTGCCAGCAGCTCTCCTCGGACTAGTTTCAATGAGCAGTTCTTC	CASSSPRTSFNEQFF